This TCR beta chain was retrieved from a study of cytomegalovirus exposure and HLA in healthy donors. Whole-study findings and limits: As was reported, the classifier diagnosed cytomegalovirus status with high specificity and sensitivity.

The PCR ran on 60 Vbeta and 13 Jbeta primers. Only in-frame clones appear in the TCRdb table, and some are missing; sequencing was by immunoSEQ multiplex PCR. Seen here are over 200,000 clones, 60% to 80% observed once, and the top ten hold 3% to 4.5%. This clone turned up a few times. Its antigen is currently unknown. The V and J ends lost 4 bases and 5 bases, in that order; junction bases with no gene match: 9. This CDR3 is built from 15 residues. The germline V gene encodes CDR1 SGHTA and CDR2 FQGTGA. The source of this sequence is a male donor in good health and CMV-seronegative. The specimen sequenced was PBMCs. The chain joins TRBV7-3 to TRBJ2-5, with 8 bases matching TRBD2. The CDR3 bases are TGTGCCAGCAGCTCCAAGGGACTAGTCGGCGAGACCCAGTACTTC. It translates to CASSSKGLVGETQYF.